The 25 T cell receptor beta chains reported below all come from one sample, sequenced in a study of blood T cell repertoires in COVID-19. Repertoires were generated with immunoSEQ multiplex PCR, while TCRdb's copy carries only in-frame clones and drops some. The data hold over 200,000 clones, with 88% observed a single time. Sequencing used PBMCs or T cells enriched from blood (not recorded which). The receptors were gathered from a woman aged 25 to 39 who had been exposed to COVID-19.

The chain employs TRBV19 and TRBJ2-3; the match to TRBD2 covers 7 bases. With 6 bases clipped from V and 9 bases from J, the junction kept 18 bases outside the gene matches. The CDR3 is 16 residues long. Germline assignment: CDR1 LNHDA and CDR2 SQIVND (reference sequence). CDR3 loop: CASSRAVGGKMLTQYF. CDR3 coding DNA: TGTGCCAGTAGCCGCGCTGTCGGGGGGAAGATGCTAACGCAGTATTTT. Supplemented by reference TRBV19 and TRBJ2-3, the full variable domain reads DGGITQSPKYLFRKEGQNVTLSCEQNLNHDAMYWYRQDPGQGLRLIYYSQIVNDFQKGDIAEGYSVSREKKESFPLTVTSAQKNPTAFYLCASSRAVGGKMLTQYFGPGTRLTVL.

V and J are TRBV4-2 and TRBJ1-3; a possible D gene is TRBD1 (5 bases). CDR3 length: 17 amino acids. V lost 0 bases and J 2 bases, leaving 14 bases between the germline ends. Germline CDR1 is LGHNA and CDR2 is YNFKEQ. The CDR3 DNA reads as TGTGCCAGCAGCCAAGAGGGGCCGGAGACAACTGGAAACACCATATATTTT. This translates into CASSQEGPETTGNTIYF.

The rearrangement joins TRBV18 to TRBJ2-6; no definite D call. CDR3 length: 14 residues. In germline, CDR1 is KGHSH, CDR2 LQKENI. Trimming removed 4 bases at V and 0 bases at J, with 4 bases between. CDR3 amino acids: CASSQSSGANVLTF. The CDR3 DNA follows: TGTGCCAGCTCACAGAGCTCTGGGGCCAACGTCCTGACTTTC.

The chain is built from TRBV3-1 (or the pseudogene TRBV3-2) and TRBJ1-4, with D perhaps TRBD1 (5 bases). This CDR3 region has 13 residues. In germline, CDR1 is LGHDT, CDR2 YNNKEL (reference sequence). V dropped 4 bases and J dropped 7 bases, with 10 bases sitting between them. The CDR3 loop reads CASSLFRGEKLFF. As DNA, the CDR3 is TGTGCCAGCAGCCTCTTTAGGGGTGAAAAACTGTTTTTT.

This chain connects TRBV6-1 to TRBJ2-5, with TRBD2 matching over 10 bases. V gave up 4 bases and J gave up 2 bases; unmatched junction bases: 10. The CDR3 has 17 amino acids. Germline assignment: CDR1 MNHNS and CDR2 SASEGT. CDR3 DNA sequence: TGTGCCAGCAGTGGAAATAGCGGGAGGATTAGACAAGAGACCCAGTACTTC. Its translation is CASSGNSGRIRQETQYF.

The J gene is TRBJ1-6, the V gene TRBV30; 7 bases fit TRBD1. The V gene end was trimmed by 0 bases and the J gene end by 8 bases; junction bases not matched to a gene: 4. Germline V gives CDR1 GTSNPN, CDR2 SVGIG (reference sequence). The CDR3 covers 14 residues. The CDR3 here is CAWSVRGLDSPLHF. The CDR3 DNA reads TGTGCCTGGAGTGTGAGGGGGCTTGATTCACCCCTCCACTTT.

This sequence joins TRBV7-9 and TRBJ2-1, with D perhaps matching TRBD1 (6 bases). V lost 6 bases, J lost 4 bases, and 10 bases lay in between. This CDR3 comprises 13 residues. Germline loops: CDR1 SEHNR, CDR2 FQNEAQ (reference sequence). CDR3 in DNA: TGTGCCAGCAGAGACACAGGGTACAATGAGCAGTTCTTC. It translates to CASRDTGYNEQFF.

The rearrangement joins TRBV5-4 to TRBJ2-2, with TRBD1 matching over 8 bases. Germline CDR1 is SGHNT and CDR2 is YYREEE (reference sequence). This CDR3 comprises 16 residues. J lost 3 bases, V lost 5 bases, and 9 bases had no gene match. The CDR3 loop reads CASRSGGATYTGELFF. CDR3 nucleotides: TGTGCCAGCAGGTCAGGGGGCGCGACGTACACCGGGGAGCTGTTTTTT.

The J gene is TRBJ2-3, the V gene TRBV9; 7 bases are shared with TRBD2. CDR3 length equals 16 residues. Germline CDR1 is SGDLS and CDR2 is YYNGEE. Trimming cost V 0 bases and J 0 bases; bases outside gene matches: 4. The CDR3 reads CASSVGGLPSTDTQYF. CDR3 nucleotide sequence: TGTGCCAGCAGCGTAGGGGGACTACCTAGCACAGATACGCAGTATTTT.

The CDR3 spells CAWSEGKTQYF. DNA for the CDR3: TGTGCCTGGAGTGAGGGGAAGACCCAGTACTTC. V is TRBV30 and J is TRBJ2-5; the D gene is possibly TRBD1 (5 bases). This CDR3 is 11 amino acids long. Per germline, CDR1 GTSNPN and CDR2 SVGIG (reference sequence). Trimming removed 1 base at V and 6 bases at J, with 6 bases between.

This clone was observed once. This rearrangement joins TRBV27 to TRBJ1-1; D is uncertain. Looked up from germline, CDR1 is MNHEY and CDR2 is SMNVEV (reference sequence). This CDR3 is built from 14 residues. The germline V and J ends were trimmed by 5 bases and 4 bases, with 14 bases remaining between them. The CDR3 spells CASSPGGLTTEAFF. CDR3 bases: TGTGCCAGCAGTCCGGGAGGGTTGACCACTGAAGCTTTCTTT.

The genes are TRBV25-1 and TRBJ1-1; no clear D. CDR1 and CDR2 (germline): MGHDK, SYGVNS. The ends were cut back, 1 base at V and 4 bases at J, with 10 bases in the middle. This CDR3 has 14 residues. CDR3 sequence reads: CASSEFGGVTEAFF. CDR3 bases: TGTGCCAGCAGTGAATTCGGCGGGGTCACTGAAGCTTTCTTT.

The chain recombines TRBV18 with TRBJ1-5, with TRBD1 as a possible D gene (6 bases). V lost 0 bases and J lost 4, with 16 bases in between. Germline V gene lookup returns CDR1 KGHSH and CDR2 LQKENI. CDR3 size: 17 residues. The CDR3 nucleotides read TGTGCCAGCTCACCACCACAGGGTGGTATTAGGAATCAGCCCCAGCATTTT. This codes for CASSPPQGGIRNQPQHF.

In DNA form, the CDR3 reads TGTGCCTGGATAAGGAGTCCCTACGAGCAGTACTTC. This gives the protein CAWIRSPYEQYF. The chain links TRBV30 to TRBJ2-7; D is ambiguous. Germline values: CDR1 GTSNPN, CDR2 SVGIG (reference sequence). The CDR3 totals 12 residues. V was clipped by 4 bases and J by 2 bases, with 9 bases between them.

The sample holds one count of this clone. The chain is built from TRBV19 and TRBJ2-7; 7 bases agree with TRBD2. Germline V gives CDR1 LNHDA, CDR2 SQIVND (reference sequence). There are 15 residues in the CDR3. The J segment lost 2 bases and the V segment lost 2 bases, leaving 6 bases of the junction unmatched. The chain's CDR3 is CASSISPGGTYEQYF. The CDR3 nucleotides read TGTGCCAGTAGTATATCTCCGGGGGGAACCTACGAGCAGTACTTC.

This sequence joins TRBV2 and TRBJ2-7, with D possibly matching TRBD1 (6 bases). The CDR3 consists of 13 residues. CDR1 is SNHLY, CDR2 FYNNEI, per germline. The V end lost 6 bases, the J end lost 3 bases, and 12 bases lay between the germline ends. The CDR3 is CASRTGPDYEQYF. CDR3 nucleotides: TGTGCCAGCAGGACAGGTCCCGACTACGAGCAGTACTTC.

The V and J genes are TRBV2 and TRBJ2-7, with 11 bases lining up with TRBD2. The CDR3 has 14 amino acids. V was pared by 7 bases and J by 9 bases, with 11 bases of the junction left unmatched. From germline, CDR1 is SNHLY and CDR2 FYNNEI. CDR3 sequence (DNA): TGTGCCAGCACCGGGACTAGCGGCCCTCCCGGGCAGTACTTC. This gives the protein CASTGTSGPPGQYF. Full variable domain (rest looked up from reference TRBV2 and TRBJ2-7): EPEVTQTPSHQVTQMGQEVILRCVPISNHLYFYWYRQILGQKVEFLVSFYNNEISEKSEIFDDQFSVERPDGSNFTLKIRSTKLEDSAMYFCASTGTSGPPGQYFGPGTRLTVT.

The J gene is TRBJ1-1, the V gene TRBV27, with D maybe TRBD1 (5 bases). This CDR3 has 14 residues. V was pared by 2 bases and J by 5 bases, with 12 bases between. CDR1 and CDR2 (germline): MNHEY, SMNVEV (reference sequence). For the CDR3, the DNA is TGTGCCAGCAGTTTAGGGGAGGGGACGACTGAAGCTTTCTTT. It translates to CASSLGEGTTEAFF.

J is TRBJ2-2 and V is TRBV4-2, with a weak D call TRBD2 (6 bases). This CDR3 is 16 amino acids long. The V gene lost 4 bases and the J gene lost 6 bases, with 18 bases spanning the gap. Germline V gene data show CDR1 as LGHNA and CDR2 as YNFKEQ. The CDR3 DNA reads as TGTGCCAGCAGCCTCCCTGGGGCTAGCGAACCCGGGGAGCTGTTTTTT. Translation gives CASSLPGASEPGELFF.

This CDR3 is CSVERRRVMNTEAFF. CDR3 nucleotide sequence: TGCAGCGTTGAGAGGAGACGTGTCATGAACACTGAAGCTTTCTTT. The rearrangement uses TRBV29-1 and TRBJ1-1; D ambiguous. Germline lookup yields CDR1 SQVTM and CDR2 ANQGSEA. V lost 3 bases and J 0 bases, leaving 14 bases between the germline ends. The CDR3 sequence is 15 residues long.

This clone was detected only once. The chain carries TRBV18 and TRBJ2-5; 7 bases fit TRBD1. The CDR3 consists of 16 residues. Germline CDR1 reads KGHSH; CDR2 reads LQKENI. V gave up 3 bases and J gave up 2 bases; unmatched junction bases: 9. CDR3 in amino acids: CASSPGDSHLQETQYF. In DNA form, the CDR3 reads TGTGCCAGCTCACCCGGGGACAGTCACCTACAAGAGACCCAGTACTTC.

The V gene is TRBV23-1, the J gene TRBJ1-2; no clear D gene. TRBV23-1 is placed among ORFs of uncertain function. The CDR3 loop spans 14 amino acids. The V end was cut by 3 bases, the J end by 6 bases, with 14 bases between. The CDR3 coding sequence is TGCGCCAGCAGTCATTCGACGGAGGGCGATGGCTACACCTTC. Translation: CASSHSTEGDGYTF.

The chain links TRBV3-1 (or the pseudogene TRBV3-2) to TRBJ2-7; 10 nucleotides line up with TRBD2. The CDR3 spans 15 residues. After removal of 4 bases from V and 2 bases from J, the junction contained 5 bases not matched to a gene. Germline CDR1 LGHDT, CDR2 YNNKEL (reference sequence). CDR3 protein: CASSPFSGRAYEQYF. The CDR3 DNA sequence: TGTGCCAGCAGCCCCTTCAGCGGGAGGGCCTACGAGCAGTACTTC.

This clone has just a few counts. The chain employs TRBV27 and TRBJ2-2; 11 bases map to TRBD2. This CDR3 is 18 amino acids long. CDR1 MNHEY and CDR2 SMNVEV come from the germline V gene (reference sequence). The V gene end was trimmed by 5 bases and the J gene end by 0 bases; junction bases not matched to a gene: 8. The CDR3 sequence: CASSLRPGLAANTGELFF. The CDR3 DNA is TGTGCCAGCAGTCTTCGTCCGGGACTAGCGGCGAACACCGGGGAGCTGTTTTTT.

J is TRBJ2-7 and V is TRBV6-2 or TRBV6-3, with TRBD2 matching 9 bases. Germline assignment: CDR1 MNHEY and CDR2 SVGEGT. The CDR3 runs to 17 residues. V gave up 6 bases and J gave up 4 bases; unmatched junction bases: 16. CDR3 nucleotides: TGTGCCAGCAGCGGCCGGGGTGGGCTAGCGGGATCATACGAGCAGTACTTC. As protein: CASSGRGGLAGSYEQYF.